This T cell receptor (beta chain) was recorded in a study of blood T cell repertoires in COVID-19. Across the whole study: PBMCs, B-cell-depleted T cells, or T cells were the source of the cDNA or gDNA that made up the material.

Libraries were prepared by immunoSEQ multiplex PCR; TCRdb keeps only in-frame clonotypes and omits some of them. The sample lists 65,000 to 100,000 clones, 89% seen once, with 8% to 10% in the top ten. In its sample, this clone was seen a few times. The receptor was isolated from a man aged 50 to 59 with acute or convalescent COVID-19. The sample was peripheral blood.

For the CDR3, the DNA is TGTGCCAGCAGTCGCGGACAGGGGGCTTATCAGCCCCAGCATTTT. It translates to CASSRGQGAYQPQHF. The chain carries TRBV6-5 and TRBJ1-5; 11 nucleotides agree with TRBD1. V trimming: 5 bases; J trimming: 5 bases; junction bases outside the gene matches: 5. The CDR3 consists of 15 residues. Looked up from germline, CDR1 is MNHEY and CDR2 is SVGAGI.